This T cell receptor beta chain was sequenced in a study of blood T cell repertoires in COVID-19. Study at large: Samples representing acute and convalescent COVID-19 were sourced from the United States, Italy and Spain. The cDNA or gDNA used as material had been derived from T cells, B-cell-depleted T cells, or PBMCs.

Source study methods: It was from reference gene primer amplification that nucleated cell counts were estimated. Measured with immunoSEQ multiplex PCR; TCRdb has only the in-frame clones, and not every one. The D gene and trimming were derived from the DNA, and the V and J assignments and clone size from that table. The data contain about 280,000 clones, roughly 85% of them seen just once; the ten biggest clones take up 10% to 15%. Germline V gene sequence: CDR1 SNHLY, CDR2 FYNNEI. The CDR3 loop spans 14 amino acids. V dropped 1 base and J dropped 5 bases, with 11 bases sitting between them. The TCR sequence derives from a human donor in a cohort sampled during active COVID-19. The sequenced sample was peripheral blood. The chain couples TRBV2 to TRBJ1-2; D remains ambiguous. For the CDR3, the DNA is TGTGCCAGCAGTGAAGTCACAGTTAGGTATGGCTACACCTTC. This codes for CASSEVTVRYGYTF. Full variable domain (missing parts from reference TRBV2 and TRBJ1-2): EPEVTQTPSHQVTQMGQEVILRCVPISNHLYFYWYRQILGQKVEFLVSFYNNEISEKSEIFDDQFSVERPDGSNFTLKIRSTKLEDSAMYFCASSEVTVRYGYTFGSGTRLTVV.